These 7 T cell receptor beta chains came from one sample sequenced in a study of blood T cell repertoires in COVID-19. Sequenced by immunoSEQ multiplex PCR; TCRdb stores in-frame clones only, minus some. This table has roughly 180,000 clones, roughly four fifths appearing once. The sequencing sample was made of peripheral blood. The receptors shown here come from a woman aged 40 to 50 with COVID-19, enrolled during active disease.

The chain joins TRBV5-8 to TRBJ2-5; TRBD1 matches at 10 bases. CDR3 size: 12 residues. The V gene end was trimmed by 7 bases and the J gene end by 4 bases; junction bases not matched to a gene: 1. Looked up from germline, CDR1 is SGHTS and CDR2 is YDEGEE. The CDR3 DNA follows: TGTGCCAGCGACAGGGGGCGAGAGACCCAGTACTTC. This sequence encodes CASDRGRETQYF.

V usage is TRBV19 and J usage is TRBJ2-2; D possibly corresponds to TRBD2 (5 bases). CDR3 size: 15 residues. V lost 3 bases, J lost 4 bases, and 12 bases lay in between. CDR1 is LNHDA, CDR2 SQIVND, per germline (reference sequence). The CDR3 bases are TGTGCCAGTAGTATCGATAGCGACGGCACCGGGGAGCTGTTTTTT. As protein: CASSIDSDGTGELFF.

This clone was observed a single time. The chain is built from TRBV11-2 and TRBJ2-7; possible D gene TRBD1, 5 bases. Trimming cost V 4 bases and J 6 bases, with 16 bases left between them. The CDR3 sequence is 14 residues long. The germline CDR1 and CDR2 sequences are SGHAT and FQNNGV. The CDR3 DNA reads TGTGCCAGCAGCTCCCTAAGAGGTAGGGGCGAGCAGTACTTC. Its translation: CASSSLRGRGEQYF.

This rearrangement joins TRBV20-1 to TRBJ1-2; D not certain. The germline CDR1 and CDR2 sequences are DFQATT and SNEGSKA (reference sequence). The CDR3 loop spans 12 amino acids. The ends were cut back, 3 bases at V and 6 bases at J, with 11 bases in the middle. CDR3 sequence (DNA): TGCAGTGCTAGTTTGGGCCCCGATGGCTACACCTTC. It yields the protein CSASLGPDGYTF.

CDR3 bases: TGTGCCAGCAGTCGCAATGAGCAGTTCTTC. Translation: CASSRNEQFF. This sequence joins TRBV28 and TRBJ2-1; D is unclear. The CDR3 contains 10 residues. Germline assignment: CDR1 MDHEN and CDR2 SYDVKM. Trimming pared 5 bases from V and 6 bases from J, leaving 2 bases between. Drawing the rest from reference TRBV28 and TRBJ2-1, the complete variable domain is DVKVTQSSRYLVKRTGEKVFLECVQDMDHENMFWYRQDPGLGLRLIYFSYDVKMKEKGDIPEGYSVSREKKERFSLILESASTNQTSMYLCASSRNEQFFGPGTRLTVL.

This rearrangement joins TRBV3-1 (or the pseudogene TRBV3-2) to TRBJ1-2; 7 bases are shared with TRBD1. The ends lost 3 bases at V and 4 bases at J; junction bases unmatched: 11. The CDR3 runs 16 residues. Per the germline V gene, CDR1 is LGHDT and CDR2 is YNNKEL (reference sequence). CDR3 nucleotides: TGTGCCAGCAGCCAGACGGGACAGAACAATCTCTATGGCTACACCTTC. This gives the protein CASSQTGQNNLYGYTF.

The chain joins TRBV4-2 to TRBJ1-1; TRBD1 agrees at 7 bases. The CDR3 has 19 amino acids. Per germline, CDR1 LGHNA and CDR2 YNFKEQ. Losses at the gene ends were 1 base for V and 1 base for J; bases not matched to a gene: 15. The CDR3 sequence: CASSQGFGANRGKNTEAFF. The CDR3, as DNA: TGTGCCAGCAGCCAAGGGTTCGGGGCAAACAGGGGAAAGAACACTGAAGCTTTCTTT.